Below are 10 T cell receptor beta chains sequenced from a single sample in a study of blood T cell repertoires in COVID-19 (dated by TCRdb to the early 2020s). Library creation used the immunoSEQ multiplex PCR assay. TCRdb retrieved this table from immuneACCESS and kept in-frame rearrangements only. Not all clones are present; in checked studies, unresolved V genes account for under half, and no reason is known for the remainder. The sample yields approximately 220,000 clones; roughly four fifths were counted once. Together, the top ten hold around 4.6% of the sample. Sequenced material: PBMCs or T cells enriched from blood (not recorded which). These receptors all come from a woman between 50 and 59 years old who had been exposed to COVID-19.

The rearrangement links TRBV5-5 to TRBJ1-1; D call uncertain. Germline CDR1 SGHKS, CDR2 YYEKEE (reference sequence). With 1 base removed from V and 7 bases from J, the gap between germline ends came to 11 bases. The CDR3 is 13 residues long. The CDR3 reads CASSLSSWSEAFF. In DNA, the CDR3 is TGTGCCAGCAGCTTGAGTAGTTGGAGTGAAGCTTTCTTT.

This clone occurred a few times. The gene calls are TRBV10-3 and TRBJ1-5, with TRBD1 matching over 11 bases. This CDR3 has 17 residues. Germline CDR1 and CDR2: ENHRY and SYGVKD. V shed 5 bases, J shed 0 bases, and the junction held 6 bases outside the gene matches. As DNA, the CDR3 is TGTGCCATCAGTCCCGGGACAGGGGGAACTAGCAATCAGCCCCAGCATTTT. Translating it yields CAISPGTGGTSNQPQHF.

The rearrangement links TRBV13 to TRBJ2-3; tentative D call: TRBD1 (5 bases). V lost 4 bases and J 2 bases, leaving 13 bases between the germline ends. Looked up from germline, CDR1 is PRHDT and CDR2 is FYEKMQ (reference sequence). The CDR3 runs 15 residues. The CDR3 DNA reads as TGTGCCAGCAGCTCACCCCCAGGGTTCACAGATACGCAGTATTTT. Translated: CASSSPPGFTDTQYF. The variable domain in full, completed from reference TRBV13 and TRBJ2-3, reads AAGVIQSPRHLIKEKRETATLKCYPIPRHDTVYWYQQGPGQDPQFLISFYEKMQSDKGSIPDRFSAQQFSDYHSELNMSSLELGDSALYFCASSSPPGFTDTQYFGPGTRLTVL.

This clone was found once. The chain uses TRBV28 and TRBJ2-1; 7 nucleotides match TRBD1. The CDR3 runs 15 residues. Germline CDR1 reads MDHEN; CDR2 reads SYDVKM. With V trimmed by 3 bases and J by 6 bases, 8 bases remained unmatched. The CDR3 DNA reads TGTGCCAGCAGTTTTGCAGGGGGTGGGATCAATGAGCAGTTCTTC. Translation: CASSFAGGGINEQFF. The full variable domain, rest sourced from reference TRBV28 and TRBJ2-1, is DVKVTQSSRYLVKRTGEKVFLECVQDMDHENMFWYRQDPGLGLRLIYFSYDVKMKEKGDIPEGYSVSREKKERFSLILESASTNQTSMYLCASSFAGGGINEQFFGPGTRLTVL.

This clone was seen many times. The gene calls are TRBV4-1 and TRBJ2-1; possibly TRBD2 for D (6 bases). V was trimmed by 1 base and J by 2 bases, leaving 15 bases between them. Germline CDR1 MGHRA, CDR2 YSYEKL. This CDR3 region has 17 residues. The CDR3 nucleotides read TGCGCCAGCAGCCAAGTTGACTTGGGACTTACCTACAATGAGCAGTTCTTC. Translated, it gives CASSQVDLGLTYNEQFF.

The rearrangement links TRBV2 to TRBJ1-3; D might be TRBD1 (6 bases). Germline CDR1 is SNHLY and CDR2 is FYNNEI. V was shortened by 8 bases and J by 3 bases, with 20 bases between the two germline ends. This CDR3 has 16 amino acids. The CDR3 coding sequence is TGTGCCAGCTCTCTTTTAAGACAGGCCAATGGAAACACCATATATTTT. Protein: CASSLLRQANGNTIYF.

This clone has just one count. CDR3 sequence (DNA): TGTGCCAGCAGTAGACAGCCTAACACTGAAGCTTTCTTT. Translated, it gives CASSRQPNTEAFF. The chain couples TRBV6-5 to TRBJ1-1, with D possibly TRBD1 on 5 matching bases. CDR3 size: 13 residues. V was pared by 5 bases and J by 2 bases, with 9 bases between. Germline CDR1 reads MNHEY; CDR2 reads SVGAGI.

The chain recombines TRBV6-6 with TRBJ2-7; TRBD1 matches at 10 bases. Germline values: CDR1 MNHNY, CDR2 SVGAGI (reference sequence). V was clipped by 6 bases and J by 3 bases; unmatched bases: 8. There are 15 residues in the CDR3. The CDR3 nucleotides are TGTGCCAGCAGCCGTGGACAGGGGGGTTTCTACGAGCAGTACTTC. This sequence encodes CASSRGQGGFYEQYF.

This chain connects TRBV29-1 to TRBJ1-2, with no clear D. Trimming took 6 bases from V and 7 from J, leaving 15 bases between them. From germline, CDR1 is SQVTM and CDR2 ANQGSEA. This CDR3 contains 12 residues. The chain's CDR3 is CSVRLGVAGYTF. The CDR3 DNA reads TGCAGCGTGAGACTCGGAGTGGCTGGCTACACCTTC.

The chain couples TRBV30 to TRBJ1-2, with 10 positions matching TRBD1. The germline V gene encodes CDR1 GTSNPN and CDR2 SVGIG (reference sequence). V lost 3 bases and J lost 13; bases outside the gene matches: 14. This CDR3 region has 14 residues. The CDR3 spells CAWREVYPGQGLTF. The CDR3 nucleotides read TGTGCCTGGAGGGAGGTCTACCCGGGACAGGGGCTCACCTTC.